Listed here are 15 T cell receptor beta chains from one sample, sequenced in a study of blood T cells in healthy people across ages. A second about 7 to 11 cycle PCR used barcoded and J-beta primers. TCRdb re-called the 5' RACE reads with MiXCR, one entry per CDR3 protein. Of about 830,000 distinct CDR3 sequences listed, approximately 65% are singletons. Sequencing was performed on blood. The receptors here all came from a man aged 30-40 years in good health.

The V call is TRBV20-1, the J call TRBJ1-5; 7 positions match TRBD1. After removal of 3 bases from V and 0 bases from J, the junction contained 11 bases not matched to a gene. The CDR3 covers 17 residues. From germline, CDR1 is DFQATT and CDR2 SNEGSKA (reference sequence). CDR3 sequence reads: CSASRGTAHISNQPQHF. CDR3 nucleotide sequence: TGCAGTGCTAGCCGCGGGACAGCACACATTAGCAATCAGCCCCAGCATTTT.

The rearrangement links TRBV7-8 to TRBJ2-1; possibly TRBD1 or TRBD2 for D (5 bases each). This CDR3 comprises 15 residues. V lost 1 base and J lost 4, with 11 bases in between. CDR1 is SGHVS and CDR2 is FQNEAQ in the germline V gene. Written as DNA, the CDR3 is TGTGCCAGCAGCTTAGGAGGGGCCTTTTACAATGAGCAGTTCTTC. Its translation is CASSLGGAFYNEQFF. Drawing the rest from reference TRBV7-8 and TRBJ2-1, the complete variable domain is GAGVSQSPRYKVAKRGQDVALRCDPISGHVSLFWYQQALGQGPEFLTYFQNEAQLDKSGLPSDRFFAERPEGSVSTLKIQRTQQEDSAVYLCASSLGGAFYNEQFFGPGTRLTVL.

As for this clonotype: At one end the junction does not follow the germline gene, possibly because of a read error. The chain links TRBV11-1 to TRBJ2-1; D might be TRBD1 (5 bases). This CDR3 is built from 16 residues. CDR1 is SGHAT, CDR2 FQDESV, per germline (reference sequence). CDR3 residues: CASSPTRVGFYNEQFF. CDR3 sequence (DNA): TGTGCAAGCAGCCCCACCAGGGTCGGGTTTTACAATGAGCAGTTCTTC. The variable domain in full, with the rest retrieved from reference TRBV11-1 and TRBJ2-1, is EAEVAQSPRYKITEKSQAVAFWCDPISGHATLYWYRQILGQGPELLVQFQDESVVDDSQLPKDRFSAERLKGVDSTLKIQPAELGDSAMYLCASSPTRVGFYNEQFFGPGTRLTVL.

In this sample, this clonotype turned up once. V usage is TRBV28 and J usage is TRBJ2-1; 10 bases are a match to TRBD2. The V gene's germline CDR1 is MDHEN and CDR2 SYDVKM. After removal of 5 bases from V and 8 bases from J, the junction contained 12 bases not matched to a gene. This CDR3 is 16 amino acids long. The CDR3 coding sequence is TGTGCCAGCAGTCTTCCGAGCGGGGGGGCCCCGGATGAGCAGTTCTTC. Protein product: CASSLPSGGAPDEQFF. The full variable domain, in which reference TRBV28 and TRBJ2-1 provide the parts outside the CDR3, is DVKVTQSSRYLVKRTGEKVFLECVQDMDHENMFWYRQDPGLGLRLIYFSYDVKMKEKGDIPEGYSVSREKKERFSLILESASTNQTSMYLCASSLPSGGAPDEQFFGPGTRLTVL.

Turning to this clonotype: Relative to the germline gene, one junction end is altered; a read error may explain this. The chain uses TRBV9 and TRBJ2-1; 7 bases are a match to TRBD1. This CDR3 comprises 17 residues. In germline, CDR1 is SGDLS, CDR2 YYNGEE. DNA for the CDR3: TGCGCCAGCAGCGCCCCCCGACAGGGTTCCTCCTACAATGAGCAGTTCTTC. Its translation: CASSAPRQGSSYNEQFF.

This chain joins TRBV7-2 and TRBJ2-3; 10 bases line up with TRBD1. The CDR3 is 15 amino acids. The V segment lost 4 bases and the J segment 4 bases; nucleotides outside the gene matches: 5. CDR1 is SGHTA, CDR2 FQGNSA, per germline. The CDR3 DNA sequence: TGTGCCAGCAGCTGGCGGACAGGGGGGTCAGATACGCAGTATTTT. This translates into CASSWRTGGSDTQYF.

This clonotype has just a few counts. The V call is TRBV4-3, the J call TRBJ2-7, with a possible D match to TRBD1 (5 bases). The CDR3 length is 14 residues. V was trimmed by 1 base and J by 2 bases, leaving 9 bases between them. Germline V lookup: CDR1 LGHNA, CDR2 YSLEER. The CDR3 nucleotides read TGCGCCAGCAGCCAAGGGAGCAGGGCCTACGAGCAGTACTTC. This translates into CASSQGSRAYEQYF.

The chain is built from TRBV3-1 and TRBJ2-4; weak D call: TRBD2 (6 bases). The V gene's germline CDR1 is LGHDT and CDR2 YNNKEL (reference sequence). V gave up 3 bases and J gave up 10 bases, with 16 bases separating them. The CDR3 covers 14 residues. The CDR3 is CASSHKGLPVIQYF. As DNA, the CDR3 is TGTGCCAGCAGCCACAAGGGACTCCCGGTAATTCAGTACTTC.

The V and J genes are TRBV20-1 and TRBJ2-7; D is unclear. V was pared by 0 bases and J by 4 bases, with 10 bases between. CDR3 length equals 13 residues. Germline values: CDR1 DFQATT, CDR2 SNEGSKA (reference sequence). The CDR3 nucleotides are TGCAGTGCTAGAGAAGGTAGTGTTTACGAGCAGTACTTC. Translation gives CSAREGSVYEQYF.

This clonotype appeared a single time. The CDR3, as DNA: TGTGCCAGCAGTGCAGGGGCCCTGAACACTGAAGCTTTCTTT. This translates into CASSAGALNTEAFF. This chain uses TRBV6-6 with TRBJ1-1; TRBD1 is a possible D gene (6 bases). V dropped 5 bases and J dropped 0 bases, with 10 bases sitting between them. The CDR3 has 14 residues. Germline V gene data show CDR1 as MNHNY and CDR2 as SVGAGI (reference sequence).

This clonotype was detected only a few times. The chain has TRBV18 and TRBJ1-2; possible D gene TRBD1, 5 bases. The germline CDR1 and CDR2 sequences are KGHSH and LQKENI. Deletions cut 0 bases from V and 3 bases from J, with 8 bases between. The CDR3 consists of 14 residues. As DNA, the CDR3 is TGTGCCAGCTCACCACCGGGGGACTACTATGGCTACACCTTC. Translation gives CASSPPGDYYGYTF. The whole variable domain, remainder taken from reference TRBV18 and TRBJ1-2, is NAGVMQNPRHLVRRRGQEARLRCSPMKGHSHVYWYRQLPEEGLKFMVYLQKENIIDESGMPKERFSAEFPKEGPSILRIQQVVRGDSAAYFCASSPPGDYYGYTFGSGTRLTVV.

V usage is TRBV7-2 and J usage is TRBJ1-6, with 7 positions matching TRBD1. The CDR3 spans 14 residues. In germline, CDR1 is SGHTA, CDR2 FQGNSA. The V segment lost 2 bases and the J segment 7 bases; nucleotides outside the gene matches: 2. The CDR3: CASSLPGQNSPLHF. The CDR3 DNA sequence: TGTGCCAGCAGCTTACCGGGACAGAATTCACCCCTCCACTTT.

The V call is TRBV9, the J call TRBJ2-7, with D hard to call. Per the germline V gene, CDR1 is SGDLS and CDR2 is YYNGEE. Trimming took 3 bases from V and 0 from J, leaving 10 bases between them. The CDR3 loop spans 14 amino acids. CDR3 region: CASSEDITSYEQYF. In DNA form, the CDR3 reads TGTGCCAGCAGCGAAGATATAACCTCCTACGAGCAGTACTTC. Drawing the rest from reference TRBV9 and TRBJ2-7, the complete variable domain is DSGVTQTPKHLITATGQRVTLRCSPRSGDLSVYWYQQSLDQGLQFLIQYYNGEERAKGNILERFSAQQFPDLHSELNLSSLELGDSALYFCASSEDITSYEQYFGPGTRLTVT.

V gene TRBV2 combines with J gene TRBJ2-7; D is unclear. This CDR3 has 12 residues. Germline loops: CDR1 SNHLY, CDR2 FYNNEI. V lost 2 bases, J lost 3 bases, and 5 bases lay in between. The CDR3 DNA is TGTGCCAGCAGTGAAAACAGCTACGAGCAGTACTTC. This translates into CASSENSYEQYF. Full variable domain (rest looked up from reference TRBV2 and TRBJ2-7): EPEVTQTPSHQVTQMGQEVILRCVPISNHLYFYWYRQILGQKVEFLVSFYNNEISEKSEIFDDQFSVERPDGSNFTLKIRSTKLEDSAMYFCASSENSYEQYFGPGTRLTVT.

The genes are TRBV6-5 and TRBJ2-1; 9 nucleotides line up with TRBD1. Losses at the gene ends were 6 bases for V and 5 bases for J; bases not matched to a gene: 5. CDR3 length: 14 amino acids. Germline-derived CDR1 and CDR2 are MNHEY and SVGAGI. As DNA, the CDR3 is TGTGCCAGCAGGCGGGACAGGGCCAACAATGAGCAGTTCTTC. Its protein product is CASRRDRANNEQFF.